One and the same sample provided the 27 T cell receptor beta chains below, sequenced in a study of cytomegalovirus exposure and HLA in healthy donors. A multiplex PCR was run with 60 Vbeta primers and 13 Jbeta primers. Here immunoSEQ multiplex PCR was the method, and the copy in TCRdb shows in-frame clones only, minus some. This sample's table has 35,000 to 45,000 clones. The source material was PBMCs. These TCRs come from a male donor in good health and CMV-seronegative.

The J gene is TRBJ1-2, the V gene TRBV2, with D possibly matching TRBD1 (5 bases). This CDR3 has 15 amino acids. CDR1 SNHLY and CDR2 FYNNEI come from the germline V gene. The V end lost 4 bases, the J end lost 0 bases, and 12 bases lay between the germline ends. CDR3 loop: CASSARAVTNYGYTF. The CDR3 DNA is TGTGCCAGCAGTGCCAGGGCGGTAACTAACTATGGCTACACCTTC.

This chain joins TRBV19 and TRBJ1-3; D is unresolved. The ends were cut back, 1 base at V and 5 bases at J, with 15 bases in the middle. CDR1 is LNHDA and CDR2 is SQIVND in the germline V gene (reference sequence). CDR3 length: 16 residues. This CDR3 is CASSIGGLGQRNTIYF. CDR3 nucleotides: TGTGCCAGTAGTATAGGAGGACTGGGCCAGAGAAACACCATATATTTT.

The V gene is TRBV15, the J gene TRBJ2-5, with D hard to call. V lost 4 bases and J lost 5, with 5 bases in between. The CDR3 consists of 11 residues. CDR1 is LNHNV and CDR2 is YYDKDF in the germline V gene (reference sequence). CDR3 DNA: TGTGCCACCAGCACAGTGGAGACCCAGTACTTC. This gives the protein CATSTVETQYF.

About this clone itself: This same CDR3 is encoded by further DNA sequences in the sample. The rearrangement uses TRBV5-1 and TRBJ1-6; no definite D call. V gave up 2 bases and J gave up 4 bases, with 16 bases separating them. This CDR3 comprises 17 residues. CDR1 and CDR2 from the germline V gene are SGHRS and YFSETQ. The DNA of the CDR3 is TGCGCCAGCAGCTTAACGCCAACAGCTACATATAATTCACCCCTCCACTTT. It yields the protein CASSLTPTATYNSPLHF. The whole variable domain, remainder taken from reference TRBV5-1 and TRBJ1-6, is KAGVTQTPRYLIKTRGQQVTLSCSPISGHRSVSWYQQTPGQGLQFLFEYFSETQRNKGNFPGRFSGRQFSNSRSEMNVSTLELGDSALYLCASSLTPTATYNSPLHFGNGTRLTVT.

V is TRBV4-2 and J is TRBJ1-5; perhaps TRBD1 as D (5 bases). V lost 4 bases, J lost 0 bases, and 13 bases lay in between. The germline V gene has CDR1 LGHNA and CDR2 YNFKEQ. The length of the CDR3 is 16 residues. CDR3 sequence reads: CASSREGSGSNQPQHF. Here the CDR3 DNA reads TGTGCCAGCAGCCGGGAGGGGTCGGGTAGCAATCAGCCCCAGCATTTT.

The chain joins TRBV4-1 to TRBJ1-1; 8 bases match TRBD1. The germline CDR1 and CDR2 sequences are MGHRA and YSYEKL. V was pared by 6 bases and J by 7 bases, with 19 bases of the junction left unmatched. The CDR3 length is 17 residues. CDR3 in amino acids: CASRLDMGTGLNGEAFF. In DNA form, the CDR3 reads TGCGCCAGCAGGCTCGACATGGGGACAGGACTGAACGGTGAAGCTTTCTTT.

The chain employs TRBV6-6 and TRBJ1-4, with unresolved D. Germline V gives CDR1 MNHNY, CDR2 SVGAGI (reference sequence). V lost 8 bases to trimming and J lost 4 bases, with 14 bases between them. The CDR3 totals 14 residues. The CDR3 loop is CASRLARNNEKLFF. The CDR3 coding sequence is TGTGCCAGCCGCCTCGCGCGGAATAATGAAAAACTGTTTTTT.

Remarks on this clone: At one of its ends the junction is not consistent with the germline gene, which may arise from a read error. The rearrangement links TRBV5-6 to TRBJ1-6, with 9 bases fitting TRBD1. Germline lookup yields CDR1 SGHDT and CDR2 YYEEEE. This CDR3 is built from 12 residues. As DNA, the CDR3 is TGTGCCAGCAGCTTGGGGACAGGGGCGCCCAACTTT. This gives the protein CASSLGTGAPNF.

The CDR3 loop reads CASSSSGGASGTQYF. DNA for the CDR3: TGTGCCAGCAGCTCCAGCGGGGGGGCCAGTGGGACCCAGTACTTC. The V call is TRBV11-2, the J call TRBJ2-5; 10 bases agree with TRBD2. V shed 4 bases, J shed 7 bases, and the junction held 9 bases outside the gene matches. Germline V gene sequence: CDR1 SGHAT, CDR2 FQNNGV. The CDR3 runs 15 residues.

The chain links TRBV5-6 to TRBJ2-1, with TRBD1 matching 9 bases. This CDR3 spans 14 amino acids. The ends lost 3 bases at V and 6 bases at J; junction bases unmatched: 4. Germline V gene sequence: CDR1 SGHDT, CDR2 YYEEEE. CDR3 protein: CASSSGTGLNEQFF. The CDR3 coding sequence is TGTGCCAGCAGCTCCGGGACAGGGCTCAATGAGCAGTTCTTC.

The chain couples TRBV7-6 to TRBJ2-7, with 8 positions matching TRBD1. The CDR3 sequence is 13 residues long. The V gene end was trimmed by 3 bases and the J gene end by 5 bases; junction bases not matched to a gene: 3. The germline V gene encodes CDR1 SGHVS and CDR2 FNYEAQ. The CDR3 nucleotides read TGTGCCAGCAGCTTCGCGGACAGGGACGAGCAGTACTTC. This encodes CASSFADRDEQYF.

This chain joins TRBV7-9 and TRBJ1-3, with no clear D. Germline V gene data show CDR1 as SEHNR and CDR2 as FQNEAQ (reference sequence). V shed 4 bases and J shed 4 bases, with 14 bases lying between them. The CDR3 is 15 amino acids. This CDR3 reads CASSYLSSRGNTIYF. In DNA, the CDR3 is TGTGCCAGCAGCTACCTATCCTCGAGGGGAAACACCATATATTTT.

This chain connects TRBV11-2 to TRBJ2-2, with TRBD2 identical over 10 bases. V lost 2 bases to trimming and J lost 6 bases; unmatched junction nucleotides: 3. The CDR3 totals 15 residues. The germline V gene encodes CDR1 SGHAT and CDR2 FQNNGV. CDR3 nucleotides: TGTGCCAGCAGCTTAACCGGGACTAGCGCCGGGGAGCTGTTTTTT. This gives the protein CASSLTGTSAGELFF.

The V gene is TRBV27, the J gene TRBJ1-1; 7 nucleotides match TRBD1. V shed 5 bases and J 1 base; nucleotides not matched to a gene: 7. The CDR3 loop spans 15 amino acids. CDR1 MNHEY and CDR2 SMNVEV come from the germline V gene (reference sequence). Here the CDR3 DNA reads TGTGCCAGCAGTCTGGAGAGGGGGCCGAACACTGAAGCTTTCTTT. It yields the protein CASSLERGPNTEAFF.

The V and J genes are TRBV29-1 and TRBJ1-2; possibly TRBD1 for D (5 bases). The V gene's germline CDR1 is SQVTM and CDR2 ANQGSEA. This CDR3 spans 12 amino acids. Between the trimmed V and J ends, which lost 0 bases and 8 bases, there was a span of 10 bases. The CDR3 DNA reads TGCAGCGTTGAAGATGTTGGGGGGGGCTACACCTTC. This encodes CSVEDVGGGYTF.

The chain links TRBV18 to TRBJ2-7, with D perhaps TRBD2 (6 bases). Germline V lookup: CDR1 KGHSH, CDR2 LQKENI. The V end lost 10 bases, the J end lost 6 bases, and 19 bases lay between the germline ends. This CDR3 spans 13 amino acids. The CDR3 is CATATRADSEQYF. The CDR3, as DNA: TGTGCCACTGCGACTAGGGCGGACTCCGAGCAGTACTTC.

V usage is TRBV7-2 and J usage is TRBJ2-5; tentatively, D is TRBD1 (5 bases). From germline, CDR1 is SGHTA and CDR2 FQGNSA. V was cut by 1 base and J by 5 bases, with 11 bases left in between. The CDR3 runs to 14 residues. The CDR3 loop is CASSLDRPAETQYF. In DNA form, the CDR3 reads TGTGCCAGCAGCTTAGACAGGCCGGCGGAGACCCAGTACTTC.

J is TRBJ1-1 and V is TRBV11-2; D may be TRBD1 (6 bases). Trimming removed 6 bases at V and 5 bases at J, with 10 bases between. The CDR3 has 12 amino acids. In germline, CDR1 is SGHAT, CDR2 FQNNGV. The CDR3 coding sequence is TGTGCCAGCAGGTTCACAGGGACTGAAGCTTTCTTT. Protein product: CASRFTGTEAFF.

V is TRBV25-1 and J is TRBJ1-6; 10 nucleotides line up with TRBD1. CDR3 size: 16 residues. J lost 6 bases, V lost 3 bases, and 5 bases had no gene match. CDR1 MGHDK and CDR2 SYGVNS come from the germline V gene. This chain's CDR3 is CASSDRDRGLNSPLHF. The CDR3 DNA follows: TGTGCCAGCAGTGACCGGGACAGGGGTCTTAATTCACCCCTCCACTTT.

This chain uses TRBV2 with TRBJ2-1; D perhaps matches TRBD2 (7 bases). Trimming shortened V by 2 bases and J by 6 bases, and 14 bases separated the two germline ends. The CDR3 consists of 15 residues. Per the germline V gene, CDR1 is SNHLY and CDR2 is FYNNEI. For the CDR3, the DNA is TGTGCCAGCAGTGAATTGGCGGGGGCCCGCAATGAGCAGTTCTTC. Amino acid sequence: CASSELAGARNEQFF.

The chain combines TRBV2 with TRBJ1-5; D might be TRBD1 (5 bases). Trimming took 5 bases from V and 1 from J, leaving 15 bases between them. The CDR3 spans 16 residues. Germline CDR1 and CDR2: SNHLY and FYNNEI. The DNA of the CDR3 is TGTGCCAGCAGTCATGCCTGGGGGGAGAGCAATCAGCCCCAGCATTTT. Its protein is CASSHAWGESNQPQHF.

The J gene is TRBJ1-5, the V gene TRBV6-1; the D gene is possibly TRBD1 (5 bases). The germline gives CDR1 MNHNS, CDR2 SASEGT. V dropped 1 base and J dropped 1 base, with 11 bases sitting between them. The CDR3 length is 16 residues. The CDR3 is CASSEVPGNSNQPQHF. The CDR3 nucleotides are TGTGCCAGCAGTGAAGTACCAGGGAACAGCAATCAGCCCCAGCATTTT.

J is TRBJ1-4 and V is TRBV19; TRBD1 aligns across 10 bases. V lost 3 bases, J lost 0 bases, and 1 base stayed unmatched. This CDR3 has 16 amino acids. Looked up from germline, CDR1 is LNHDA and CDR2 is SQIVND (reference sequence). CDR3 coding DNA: TGTGCCAGTAGTATTGGACAGGGGGCAACTAATGAAAAACTGTTTTTT. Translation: CASSIGQGATNEKLFF.

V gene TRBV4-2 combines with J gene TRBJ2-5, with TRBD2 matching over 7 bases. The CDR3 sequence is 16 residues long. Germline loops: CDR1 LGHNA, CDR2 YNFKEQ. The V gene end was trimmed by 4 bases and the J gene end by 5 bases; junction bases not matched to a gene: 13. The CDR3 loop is CASSRERRGSWETQYF. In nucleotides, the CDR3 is TGTGCCAGCAGCCGGGAAAGGCGGGGGTCATGGGAGACCCAGTACTTC.

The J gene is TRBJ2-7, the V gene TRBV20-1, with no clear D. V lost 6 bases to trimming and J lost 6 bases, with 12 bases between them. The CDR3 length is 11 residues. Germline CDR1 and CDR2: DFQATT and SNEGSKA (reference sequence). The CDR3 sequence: CSATPRGEQYF. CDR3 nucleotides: TGCAGTGCCACCCCTCGAGGCGAGCAGTACTTC.

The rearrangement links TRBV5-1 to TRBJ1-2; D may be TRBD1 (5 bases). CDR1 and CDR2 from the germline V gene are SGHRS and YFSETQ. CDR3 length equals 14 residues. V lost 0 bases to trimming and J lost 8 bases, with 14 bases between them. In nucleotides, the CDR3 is TGCGCCAGCAGCTTGGCCGGGGGGTTTGAGGGCTACACCTTC. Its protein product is CASSLAGGFEGYTF.

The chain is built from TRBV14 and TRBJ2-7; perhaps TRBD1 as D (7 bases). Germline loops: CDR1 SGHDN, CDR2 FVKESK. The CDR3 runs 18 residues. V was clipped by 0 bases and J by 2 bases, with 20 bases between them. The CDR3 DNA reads TGTGCCAGCAGCCAAGAAGGCCCAGGGGGGTTTGGAACCTACGAGCAGTACTTC. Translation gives CASSQEGPGGFGTYEQYF.